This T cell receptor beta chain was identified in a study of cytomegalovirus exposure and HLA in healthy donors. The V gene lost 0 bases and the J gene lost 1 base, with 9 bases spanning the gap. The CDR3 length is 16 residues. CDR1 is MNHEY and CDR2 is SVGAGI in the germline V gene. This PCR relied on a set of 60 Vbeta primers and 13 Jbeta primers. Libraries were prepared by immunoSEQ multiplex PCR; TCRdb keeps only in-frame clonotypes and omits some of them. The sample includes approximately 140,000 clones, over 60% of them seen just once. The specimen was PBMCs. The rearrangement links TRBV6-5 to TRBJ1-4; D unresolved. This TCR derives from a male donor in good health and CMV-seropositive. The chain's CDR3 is CASSYSSRVTNEKLFF. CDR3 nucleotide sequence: TGTGCCAGCAGTTACTCGTCTCGGGTAACTAATGAAAAACTGTTTTTT.